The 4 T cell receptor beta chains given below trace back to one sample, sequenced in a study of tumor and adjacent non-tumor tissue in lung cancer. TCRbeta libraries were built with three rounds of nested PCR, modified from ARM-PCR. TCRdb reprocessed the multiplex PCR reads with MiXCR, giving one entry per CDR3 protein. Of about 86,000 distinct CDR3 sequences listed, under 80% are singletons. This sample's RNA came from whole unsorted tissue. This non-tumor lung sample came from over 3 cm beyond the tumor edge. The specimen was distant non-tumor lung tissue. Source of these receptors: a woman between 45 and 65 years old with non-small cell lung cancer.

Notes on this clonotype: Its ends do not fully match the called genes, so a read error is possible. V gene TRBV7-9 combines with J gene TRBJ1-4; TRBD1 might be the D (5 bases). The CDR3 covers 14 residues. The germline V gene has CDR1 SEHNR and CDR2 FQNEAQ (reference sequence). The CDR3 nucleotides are TGTGCCAGCAGCCGAACGGGGCAAAATGAAAGACTGTTTTTT. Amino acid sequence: CASSRTGQNERLFF.

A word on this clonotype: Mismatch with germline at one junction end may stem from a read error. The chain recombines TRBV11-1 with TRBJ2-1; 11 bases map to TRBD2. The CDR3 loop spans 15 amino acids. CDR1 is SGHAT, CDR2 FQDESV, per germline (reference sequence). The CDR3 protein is CASSLGGTSGPEQFF. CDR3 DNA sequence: TGTGCCAGCAGCTTAGGGGGGACTAGCGGACCTGAGCAATTCTTC.

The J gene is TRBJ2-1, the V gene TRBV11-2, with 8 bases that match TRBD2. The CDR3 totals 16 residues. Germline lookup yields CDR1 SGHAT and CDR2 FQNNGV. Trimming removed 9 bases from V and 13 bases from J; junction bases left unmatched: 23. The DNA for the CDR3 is TGTGCCAGTAGCCTCGGTGGGGTAGCGGGATTAGGTGATCAGTTCTTC. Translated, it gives CASSLGGVAGLGDQFF.

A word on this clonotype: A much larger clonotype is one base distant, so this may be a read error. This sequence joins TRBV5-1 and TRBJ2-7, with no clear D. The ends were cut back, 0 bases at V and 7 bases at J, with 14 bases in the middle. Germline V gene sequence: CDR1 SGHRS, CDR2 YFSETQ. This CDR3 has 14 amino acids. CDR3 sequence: CASSLARSHGEQYF. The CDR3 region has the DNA TGCGCCAGCAGCTTGGCCAGGTCCCATGGGGAGCAGTACTTC.